This T cell receptor (beta chain) was sequenced for a study of cytomegalovirus exposure and HLA in healthy donors (dated 2017 in TCRdb). Describing the broader study: An earlier analysis of approximately 640 of the donors reported about 250 Gb of sequence data and 100 million to 140 million unique TCR beta sequences from 150 million to 200 million T cells. A separate validation cohort of roughly 120 different subjects was used in addition to the roughly 700-subject first cohort. HLA typing included class I and class II loci at four-digit resolution. A later analysis re-analyzed previously published TCR beta repertoires from roughly 630 donors and added high-resolution HLA genotyping to study TCR occurrence patterns. Four to six DR-DQ haplotypes were handled as single units for association and clustering, since linkage in the cohort was strong. The number of typed donors differed by locus: about 620-640 for A, B, C, DRB1 and DQB1; roughly 510 for DQA1; roughly 600 for DPA1; and 400 to 480 for DPB1. Rather than using new phenotypic data, the later analysis identified candidate immune exposures from TCR beta sequences and from how often those sequences occurred across donors. Every discovery cohort repertoire had been produced on one sequencing platform. Using immunosequencing, the study profiled T cell repertoires from around 670 subjects and related those repertoires to cytomegalovirus serostatus. An earlier analysis of approximately 580 of the donors used high-throughput TCR beta sequencing to judge whether each TCR beta V gene segment behaved as functional or pseudogenic. Among the approximately 430 genotyped donors, approximately 76% belonged to the genetic ancestry cluster associated with self-reported Caucasian donors. Across approximately 400 genotyped donors of the cohort, an average of roughly 230,000 unique TCR beta nucleotide sequences per donor were sequenced, and roughly 20% of those sequences were non-productive. Donor age, sex, ethnicity and CMV serostatus were collected together with the repertoire data. To predict cytomegalovirus infection status, the study brought together high-throughput TCR immunosequencing, statistical association of individual TCRs with disease status, and machine learning. The aim of the study was to test whether cataloging public T cell receptors could identify signatures of past pathogen exposure. A later genetic analysis took genome-wide SNP genotypes for about 55% of the 666 donors and used that subset as a discovery cohort. Roughly 300 gigabases of sequencing data and around 80 million unique TCR sequences made up an early release that covered some 640 HLA-typed donors.

The library came from the immunoSEQ multiplex PCR assay. A mixture of 60 forward primers for TCR Vbeta segments and 13 reverse primers for TCR Jbeta segments was used in the multiplex PCR. The CDR3 region of rearranged TCR beta genes was amplified from genomic DNA with a multiplex PCR assay. On the Illumina HiSeq System, the amplified TCR beta libraries were sequenced as 87-base-pair reads. Per the original workflow: A later analysis tallied 75 million to 95 million unique TCR beta chains across the approximately 670 repertoires, and around 12 million of those chains were shared by two or more donors. A nearest-neighbor algorithm error-corrected the raw reads and collapsed the reads into unique sequences, merging closely related sequences to remove PCR and sequencing errors. Alignment of CDR3 sequences to IMGT reference sequences was used to assign V, D and J gene segments. For a sequence to be retained, at least a six-nucleotide match to both a V gene segment and a J gene segment was required. A rearrangement counted as productive if the CDR3 had no stop codons and remained in frame with V and J, and every other rearrangement counted as non-productive. Following IMGT convention, CDR3 was defined as the stretch from the second conserved V-encoded cysteine up to the conserved J-encoded phenylalanine. Sequences without an unambiguous match to a single V gene segment were excluded from the earlier analysis of over 500 of the donors. An earlier analysis of several hundred of the donors called V segments functional above 56.7% productive rearrangements and segregating when the between-donor standard deviation exceeded 5%. A statistical classification framework was built to diagnose cytomegalovirus status from the catalog of TCR beta chain sequences. V and J gene assignment, in a later analysis, came from comparing TCR nucleotide sequences with IMGT/GENE-DB human TR gene sequences. A later analysis assigned CDR3 sequences and most-parsimonious VDJ recombination scenarios with the TCRdist pipeline. In a later analysis, each TCR beta chain was defined by its CDR3 amino acid sequence together with its V-gene family, and reads without a unique V-gene family were excluded. A later analysis removed 550 to 650 highly shared, low-generation-probability nucleotide sequences to deal with suspected cross-contamination and a sequencing artifact. A later analysis calculated a clonal expansion index for each public chain from normalized within-repertoire ranks of inferred template counts. A later analysis computed generation probabilities with a VDJ recombination model fitted to out-of-frame rearrangements, and checked the results against IGoR. In a later analysis, TCR-TCR, TCR-HLA and TCR-CMV co-occurrence was scored with hypergeometric tests, and a repertoire-size bias correction was applied to TCR pairs. False discovery rates were estimated in a later analysis by permuting HLA or CMV assignments 20 times. A later analysis grouped co-occurring TCRs with DBSCAN, adding TCRdist sequence similarity when clustering within HLA-allele-positive subsets. Repertoires with fewer than 30,000 or more than 120,000 public chains were left out of co-occurrence clustering, as were about five repertoires with anomalous nucleotide sharing. The table comes from immuneACCESS by way of TCRdb, which keeps in-frame sequences with V and J called. Part of the clones is missing from these tables; in studies checked, under half for an unresolved V gene and the rest for unknown reasons. That table gives V, J and clone size, and the DNA gave D and trimming. Across this sample there are some 150,000 clones, with about 75% seen only once. The biggest ten clones account for 1.3% of the sample.

The cohort consisted of hundreds of healthy bone marrow donors. At the time of sampling, every cohort member was nominally healthy, though immune exposures that went unrecorded were likely present. The donor tested CMV seronegative, placing the donor among the 350 or so seronegative members of the cohort. A peripheral blood sample was collected from each donor, and TCR beta sequencing was performed on peripheral blood mononuclear cells. The Qiagen DNeasy Blood Extraction Kit was used to extract genomic DNA from the blood cell samples. Points the paper makes about the study in general: According to a later analysis, most CMV-associated TCR beta chains appeared to be HLA-restricted, and the HLA associations seemed to be driven largely by CMV exposure. Only TCR beta chains were sequenced in this cohort, and the absence of alpha or paired-chain data limited detectable features. Because counts were too low, some 17 rarely observed V segments, including chromosome 9 orphons, were excluded from the earlier analysis of some 590 of the donors. The study gave a list of roughly 150 TCR beta chains associated with cytomegalovirus. In vitro tests confirmed that three of the cytomegalovirus-associated TCR beta chains recognize cytomegalovirus antigens. The only immune exposure information available for the cohort was CMV serostatus. Linkage disequilibrium might explain the correlated functional status among segregating V segments, but an unknown experimental factor could not be ruled out. A further reported finding was that TCR beta sequences accurately predicted the HLA-A and HLA-B alleles for most subjects in the first cohort. V-gene and J-gene trimming of TCR beta chains was associated with a missense DCLRE1C variant in a later genetic analysis, and the association was replicated in an independent cohort. Strong co-occurrence of HLA alleles, especially DR and DQ, made assigning TCR associations to individual alleles difficult. A group of highly shared sequence variants was considered likely to be a technical artifact of the sequencing pipeline. Most TCR sequences were observed very rarely across donors, whereas some public TCRs were present in many individuals. In a later analysis, HLA-associated TCR beta chains showed more clonal expansion and lower generation probabilities than non-associated chains that were equally common. In a later analysis, TCR association rates were found to vary across HLA loci, with the most associated TCRs seen for DRB1 alleles and the fewest for HLA-C alleles. Compared with the roughly 700-donor mean, donors in an Asian-associated ancestry cluster had fewer N-insertions in productive TCRs, according to a later genetic analysis. Roughly uniform sequencing depth across donors was assumed in presence/absence analyses, although this assumption may not hold. Because some donors lacked HLA typing at each locus, the association tests relied only on the typed subset. According to the authors, the approach could potentially be generalized to other disease states and immunological phenotypes. Broadly in line with IMGT annotations, most TCR beta V segments showed up in productive rearrangements about 87% or about 30% of the time in an earlier analysis of some 590 of the donors. Some IMGT-functional V segments, including TRBV6-2 and TRBV6-3, could not be distinguished by the 87-base-pair reads and were therefore excluded. In both the original and validation cohorts, the classifier was reported to diagnose cytomegalovirus status with high specificity and sensitivity. According to a later analysis, parvovirus B19, influenza, CMV and Epstein-Barr virus appeared linked to several top co-occurrence clusters. A later analysis associated about 17,000 TCR beta sequences with specific HLA alleles at a false discovery rate of 0.05.

Regarding this clone: Its cognate antigen has yet to be identified. Base qualities are not recorded, but no much larger clone differs from it by a single base.

The CDR3 goes from the cysteine to the phenylalanine over 15 residues. This entry keeps only the CDR3 DNA: 45 bases, framed from base 1. V sheds 0 bases and J sheds 2 bases, leaving 9 bases between their ends. The germline V gene yields SGHDT for CDR1 and YYEEEE for CDR2. The chain employs TRBV5-6 and TRBJ1-3, with the D gene not confidently named. Sequenced: PBMCs. The receptor's source is a woman aged 40 to 50 in good health and CMV-seronegative. The CDR3 protein sequence reads: CASSLGRGTGNTIYF. The DNA reads TGTGCCAGCAGCTTGGGCCGGGGAACTGGAAACACCATATATTTT.